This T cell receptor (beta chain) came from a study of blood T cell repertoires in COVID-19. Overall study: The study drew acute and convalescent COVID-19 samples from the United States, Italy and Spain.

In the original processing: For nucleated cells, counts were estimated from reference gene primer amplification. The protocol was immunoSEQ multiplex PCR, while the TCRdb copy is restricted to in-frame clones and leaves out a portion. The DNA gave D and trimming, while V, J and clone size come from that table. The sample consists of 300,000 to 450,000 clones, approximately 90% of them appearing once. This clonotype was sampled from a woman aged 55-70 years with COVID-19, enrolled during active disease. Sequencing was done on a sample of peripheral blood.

CDR3 bases: TGTGCCAGCAGTTACGGAGACGATGGCTACACCTTC. Translation gives CASSYGDDGYTF. The J gene is TRBJ1-2, the V gene TRBV6-5; D ambiguous. Trimming took 2 bases from V and 6 from J, leaving 7 bases between them. Germline V gives CDR1 MNHEY, CDR2 SVGAGI. This CDR3 has 12 amino acids.